The 17 T cell receptor beta chains below all came from one sample that was sequenced in a study of response to subunit inactivated influenza vaccine. Each CDR3 protein is one row after TCRdb ran MiXCR on the RT-PCR reads. Counted here are 700,000 to 900,000 distinct CDR3 sequences, over 20% occurring once; the ten biggest clones make up about a tenth. The material sequenced was PBMCs from blood, taken around 5 days after vaccination. These receptors all stem from a man between 50 and 59 years old who received an inactivated influenza vaccine.

This clonotype showed up just a few times. The rearrangement links TRBV29-1 to TRBJ2-1; 10 positions agree with TRBD2. The trim removed 7 bases at V and 3 bases at J, leaving 9 bases unmatched. Germline loops: CDR1 SQVTM, CDR2 ANQGSEA. This CDR3 is built from 15 residues. The CDR3 sequence: CSATSGTANYNEQFF. The CDR3 DNA is TGCAGCGCTACTAGCGGGACCGCCAACTACAATGAGCAGTTCTTC.

In its sample, this clonotype was seen many times. The genes are TRBV12-3 or TRBV12-4 and TRBJ2-7; perhaps D is TRBD1 or TRBD2 (5 bases each). V lost 7 bases and J 9 bases, leaving 25 bases between the germline ends. This CDR3 comprises 15 residues. The CDR3 here is CASTPQHGTAAMQYF. Here the CDR3 DNA reads TGTGCCAGCACCCCTCAACACGGGACGGCGGCGATGCAGTACTTC.

The chain has TRBV7-2 and TRBJ2-1; the match to TRBD1 covers 9 bases. The V gene end was trimmed by 5 bases and the J gene end by 9 bases; junction bases not matched to a gene: 8. Germline V gene sequence: CDR1 SGHTA, CDR2 FQGNSA. The CDR3 consists of 14 residues. Here the CDR3 reads CASSEGQGMSEQFF. The DNA for the CDR3 is TGTGCCAGCAGCGAAGGACAGGGGATGAGTGAGCAGTTCTTC.

V usage is TRBV20-1 and J usage is TRBJ2-7; D uncertain. CDR1 is DFQATT, CDR2 SNEGSKA, per germline (reference sequence). V dropped 6 bases and J dropped 7 bases, with 10 bases sitting between them. The CDR3 has 10 residues. Here the CDR3 DNA reads TGCAGTGCACCGCTCGAAGAGCAGTACTTC. This translates into CSAPLEEQYF.

The chain employs TRBV5-1 and TRBJ2-3; 11 nucleotides agree with TRBD2. Germline V gene sequence: CDR1 SGHRS, CDR2 YFSETQ. The CDR3 runs 16 residues. V lost 0 bases to trimming and J lost 5 bases; unmatched junction nucleotides: 5. The CDR3 spells CASSLEGLAAVDTQYF. CDR3 DNA sequence: TGCGCCAGCAGCTTGGAGGGACTAGCGGCGGTAGATACGCAGTATTTT.

Only a few counts were recorded for this clonotype. The genes are TRBV7-9 and TRBJ2-5; D is perhaps TRBD1 (5 bases). The V and J ends lost 1 base and 5 bases respectively, with 8 bases between them. Looked up from germline, CDR1 is SEHNR and CDR2 is FQNEAQ (reference sequence). The CDR3 totals 13 residues. This chain's CDR3 is CASSLDGAETQYF. DNA for the CDR3: TGTGCCAGCAGCTTAGATGGGGCTGAGACCCAGTACTTC.

The genes are TRBV10-3 and TRBJ2-2; 9 bases are shared with TRBD1. Germline CDR1 and CDR2: ENHRY and SYGVKD. Unmatched junction bases numbered 8, after V lost 7 bases and J lost 5 bases. The CDR3 spans 15 residues. The CDR3 DNA reads TGTGCCATCACCCCGGGACAGGGATCAACCGGGGAGCTGTTTTTT. This gives the protein CAITPGQGSTGELFF.

This clonotype turned up a few times. The chain combines TRBV6-1 with TRBJ2-7; tentatively, D is TRBD2 (6 bases). The CDR3 length is 15 residues. Trimming left V 2 bases short and J 0 bases short, with 11 bases between. The germline V gene encodes CDR1 MNHNS and CDR2 SASEGT. Here the CDR3 DNA reads TGTGCCAGCAGTGAATTACGGGGGAGCTCCTACGAGCAGTACTTC. This gives the protein CASSELRGSSYEQYF.

This clonotype showed up just a few times. The chain employs TRBV6-5 and TRBJ2-5, with D hard to call. The CDR3 has 16 residues. The V end was cut by 0 bases, the J end by 2 bases, with 13 bases between. The germline V gene encodes CDR1 MNHEY and CDR2 SVGAGI. The CDR3 reads CASSYSPSAGQETQYF. In nucleotides, the CDR3 is TGTGCCAGCAGTTACTCTCCCAGCGCAGGACAAGAGACCCAGTACTTC.

The chain has TRBV7-2 and TRBJ1-3, with no clear D. V was cut by 6 bases and J by 4 bases, with 13 bases left in between. The CDR3 runs 14 residues. Germline values: CDR1 SGHTA, CDR2 FQGNSA. The CDR3 nucleotides are TGTGCCAGCAGTCCGGGAGCGAAAGGAAACACCATATATTTT. This codes for CASSPGAKGNTIYF.

The table lists this clonotype with a few counts. The chain combines TRBV20-1 with TRBJ2-3; weak D call: TRBD2 (5 bases). CDR1 DFQATT and CDR2 SNEGSKA come from the germline V gene (reference sequence). Trimming removed 5 bases at V and 2 bases at J, with 14 bases between. The CDR3 contains 14 residues. The CDR3 bases are TGCAGTGCTCCAATTCCGGGAAACACAGATACGCAGTATTTT. Translation: CSAPIPGNTDTQYF.

The V and J genes are TRBV20-1 and TRBJ2-5; 9 nucleotides match TRBD2. The CDR3 is made up of 14 amino acids. Germline V gives CDR1 DFQATT, CDR2 SNEGSKA (reference sequence). V lost 3 bases and J lost 5; bases outside the gene matches: 7. CDR3: CSASGGRAGETQYF. The CDR3 region has the DNA TGCAGTGCTAGTGGCGGGAGGGCCGGTGAGACCCAGTACTTC.

Comment on this clonotype: A read error may explain this, as a much larger clone is one base away. The rearrangement uses TRBV18 and TRBJ2-5; D remains unclear. The length of the CDR3 is 16 residues. V was trimmed by 4 bases and J by 5 bases, leaving 20 bases between them. Germline-derived CDR1 and CDR2 are KGHSH and LQKENI. The CDR3 sequence: CASSLILARHVETQYF. As DNA, the CDR3 is TGTGCCAGCTCACTAATATTGGCTAGACATGTGGAGACCCAGTACTTC.

This clonotype was seen a handful of times. The chain is built from TRBV20-1 and TRBJ2-1, with 11 positions matching TRBD2. The CDR3 loop spans 16 amino acids. Germline-derived CDR1 and CDR2 are DFQATT and SNEGSKA (reference sequence). With V trimmed by 4 bases and J by 6 bases, 11 bases remained unmatched. DNA for the CDR3: TGCAGTGCTAACCCCTCCACTAGCGGGAGTGCCAATGAGCAGTTCTTC. Translation gives CSANPSTSGSANEQFF.

This clonotype was recorded at least ten times. J is TRBJ1-1 and V is TRBV29-1; 9 nucleotides match TRBD1. The CDR3 covers 13 residues. Germline-derived CDR1 and CDR2 are SQVTM and ANQGSEA. The V segment lost 7 bases and the J segment 5 bases; nucleotides outside the gene matches: 8. In nucleotides, the CDR3 is TGCAGCGCCGTCGGACAGGGGAGGACTGAAGCTTTCTTT. This sequence encodes CSAVGQGRTEAFF.

CDR3 sequence: CASSLVLRREHNTEAFF. The CDR3 DNA is TGTGCCAGCAGCTTAGTCCTTAGGAGGGAACATAACACTGAAGCTTTCTTT. The chain is built from TRBV7-9 and TRBJ1-1; D is ambiguous. The CDR3 has 17 amino acids. The germline gives CDR1 SEHNR, CDR2 FQNEAQ (reference sequence). Trimming stripped 1 base from V and 2 bases from J, with 17 bases between.

There are a few counts of this clonotype. V usage is TRBV12-3 or TRBV12-4 and J usage is TRBJ1-3; D not certain. V shed 2 bases and J shed 2 bases, with 7 bases lying between them. CDR3 length: 14 residues. For the CDR3, the DNA is TGTGCCAGCAGTTTACCGACACCTGGAAACACCATATATTTT. Amino acid sequence: CASSLPTPGNTIYF.